These 32 T cell receptor beta chains were all obtained from the same sample, sequenced in a study of T-cell memory formation after mild COVID-19. TCRdb re-derived calls from the 5' RACE reads in MiXCR, one entry per CDR3 protein. The sample contains about 420,000 distinct CDR3 sequences, about a quarter of which appear only once. The sequenced material came from PBMCs or a T cell subset sorted from them (not recorded which). Receptors originate from an adult woman who had mild COVID-19 (a few samples of this study predate the infection). Cell type and time point are not known.

This chain uses TRBV12-3 or TRBV12-4 with TRBJ2-1; 13 bases line up with TRBD2. The CDR3 spans 15 residues. V lost 7 bases, J lost 9 bases, and 9 bases stayed unmatched. The DNA for the CDR3 is TGTGCCAGCATCCTACTAGCGGGGGGGCCGAGTGAGCAGTTCTTC. Its translation is CASILLAGGPSEQFF.

In this sample, this clonotype turned up a few times. The chain recombines TRBV12-3 or TRBV12-4 with TRBJ2-1, with TRBD2 matching over 7 bases. Trimming at V came to 6 bases and at J to 7 bases, leaving 9 bases not matched to a gene. CDR3 length: 14 residues. This CDR3 is CASSPRGSGNEQFF. CDR3 sequence (DNA): TGTGCCAGCAGCCCCCGCGGGAGTGGGAATGAGCAGTTCTTC.

The genes are TRBV29-1 and TRBJ2-5, with TRBD2 identical over 13 bases. V lost 7 bases and J lost 5; bases outside the gene matches: 13. CDR1 and CDR2 from the germline V gene are SQVTM and ANQGSEA. This CDR3 is built from 16 residues. The CDR3 sequence: CSAFPGLAGVRETQYF. CDR3 nucleotide sequence: TGCAGCGCCTTCCCCGGACTAGCGGGAGTGCGGGAGACCCAGTACTTC.

This clonotype has only a few counts. The J gene is TRBJ2-7, the V gene TRBV14; 9 nucleotides align to TRBD2. This CDR3 spans 16 amino acids. Germline CDR1 and CDR2: SGHDN and FVKESK. V lost 3 bases and J lost 5; bases outside the gene matches: 11. CDR3 DNA sequence: TGTGCCAGCAGCCATCGATCGAGGACTAGCGCAAACGAGCAGTACTTC. Translated: CASSHRSRTSANEQYF. The full variable domain, with the rest looked up from reference TRBV14 and TRBJ2-7, is EAGVTQFPSHSVIEKGQTVTLRCDPISGHDNLYWYRRVMGKEIKFLLHFVKESKQDESGMPNNRFLAERTGGTYSTLKVQPAELEDSGVYFCASSHRSRTSANEQYFGPGTRLTVT.

This clonotype came up a few times. The V call is TRBV10-2, the J call TRBJ2-5; D perhaps matches TRBD2 (6 bases). Germline V gene sequence: CDR1 WSHSY, CDR2 SAAADI. The V end was cut by 2 bases, the J end by 2 bases, with 12 bases between. CDR3 size: 15 residues. CDR3 nucleotides: TGCGCCAGCAGTGAGGTAGCGGCATTGCAAGAGACCCAGTACTTC. This codes for CASSEVAALQETQYF.

The chain recombines TRBV7-9 with TRBJ2-1, with TRBD2 identical over 7 bases. CDR3 length: 15 amino acids. The germline CDR1 and CDR2 sequences are SEHNR and FQNEAQ (reference sequence). The ends lost 5 bases at V and 1 base at J; junction bases unmatched: 5. CDR3 protein: CASSLRRGSYNEQFF. CDR3 in DNA: TGTGCCAGCAGCCTTAGGCGGGGGTCCTACAATGAGCAGTTCTTC.

The rearrangement joins TRBV7-9 to TRBJ1-6; a possible D gene is TRBD1 (5 bases). Germline CDR1 reads SEHNR; CDR2 reads FQNEAQ (reference sequence). Trimming removed 3 bases from V and 4 bases from J, with 16 bases in between. The CDR3 extends over 17 amino acids. CDR3 sequence (DNA): TGTGCCAGCAGCTTTTTCACCCAAGACAGATATAATTCACCCCTCCACTTT. It is translated as CASSFFTQDRYNSPLHF.

This clonotype was seen a handful of times. The genes are TRBV12-3 or TRBV12-4 and TRBJ2-1, with TRBD2 identical over 14 bases. The CDR3 is made up of 18 amino acids. The V and J ends lost 3 bases and 8 bases, in that order; junction bases with no gene match: 12. CDR3 sequence reads: CASSFLGLAGGSFDEQFF. The CDR3 DNA reads TGTGCCAGCAGTTTCCTCGGACTAGCGGGAGGAAGCTTTGATGAGCAGTTCTTC.

There are a few counts of this clonotype. The chain carries TRBV2 and TRBJ1-2; TRBD1 agrees at 9 bases. CDR3 length: 20 amino acids. The germline V gene encodes CDR1 SNHLY and CDR2 FYNNEI. The ends lost 7 bases at V and 4 bases at J; junction bases unmatched: 25. The CDR3 reads CASTNPGLPGQGKRAYGYTF. In DNA, the CDR3 is TGTGCCAGCACCAACCCGGGCCTCCCGGGACAGGGAAAGAGGGCCTATGGCTACACCTTC. Supplemented by reference TRBV2 and TRBJ1-2, the full variable domain reads EPEVTQTPSHQVTQMGQEVILRCVPISNHLYFYWYRQILGQKVEFLVSFYNNEISEKSEIFDDQFSVERPDGSNFTLKIRSTKLEDSAMYFCASTNPGLPGQGKRAYGYTFGSGTRLTVV.

The chain recombines TRBV5-4 with TRBJ2-5; TRBD2 agrees at 9 bases. Germline CDR1 and CDR2: SGHNT and YYREEE (reference sequence). CDR3 length equals 12 residues. After removal of 3 bases from V and 7 bases from J, the junction contained 1 base not matched to a gene. The CDR3 region has the DNA TGTGCCAGCAGCTGGGGACTAGCGACCCAGTACTTC. This translates into CASSWGLATQYF.

This clonotype was counted only a few times. V gene TRBV6-5 combines with J gene TRBJ1-1; D ambiguous. The CDR3 runs to 14 residues. Germline lookup yields CDR1 MNHEY and CDR2 SVGAGI. V was pared by 6 bases and J by 3 bases, with 14 bases between. CDR3 sequence reads: CASSYTTRDTEAFF. The CDR3 DNA reads as TGTGCCAGCAGCTATACTACAAGGGACACTGAAGCTTTCTTT.

The CDR3, as DNA: TGCGCCAGCAGCCGACGTGGGGGCCAAAGCTCCTACAATGAGCAGTTCTTC. This encodes CASSRRGGQSSYNEQFF. The chain employs TRBV5-1 and TRBJ2-1, with D possibly matching TRBD1 (6 bases). The CDR3 consists of 17 residues. The germline V gene encodes CDR1 SGHRS and CDR2 YFSETQ. V lost 4 bases to trimming and J lost 0 bases, with 17 bases between them.

The rearrangement joins TRBV6-5 to TRBJ2-3; D gene uncertain. CDR1 and CDR2 (germline): MNHEY, SVGAGI. Deletions cut 0 bases from V and 0 bases from J, with 10 bases between. This CDR3 is 16 amino acids long. This chain's CDR3 is CASSYSLGASTDTQYF. CDR3 bases: TGTGCCAGCAGTTACTCGTTGGGTGCTAGCACAGATACGCAGTATTTT.

This clonotype was seen only a few times. V and J are TRBV14 and TRBJ2-7, with TRBD2 as a possible D gene (6 bases). The length of the CDR3 is 14 residues. In germline, CDR1 is SGHDN, CDR2 FVKESK. V shed 0 bases and J shed 3 bases, with 9 bases lying between them. CDR3 residues: CASSQDLEGYEQYF. DNA for the CDR3: TGTGCCAGCAGCCAAGATCTGGAGGGCTACGAGCAGTACTTC.

This clonotype has a count of ten or more. The V call is TRBV12-3 or TRBV12-4, the J call TRBJ2-1, with D unclear. CDR3 length: 11 residues. Trimming stripped 1 base from V and 7 bases from J, with 2 bases between. CDR3 residues: CASSLGNEQFF. The CDR3, as DNA: TGTGCCAGCAGTTTAGGGAATGAGCAGTTCTTC.

The J gene is TRBJ2-1, the V gene TRBV12-3 or TRBV12-4; TRBD1 is a possible D gene (6 bases). V shed 6 bases and J shed 1 base, with 10 bases lying between them. CDR3 length: 14 residues. As DNA, the CDR3 is TGTGCCAGCAGCCCCACAGGGTCCTACAATGAGCAGTTCTTC. It codes for CASSPTGSYNEQFF.

This clonotype was seen many times. The genes are TRBV5-1 and TRBJ2-5, with 11 bases matching TRBD2. There are 15 residues in the CDR3. Germline values: CDR1 SGHRS, CDR2 YFSETQ. With 4 bases clipped from V and 2 bases from J, the junction kept 4 bases outside the gene matches. CDR3: CASSLAGGRQETQYF. DNA of the CDR3: TGCGCCAGCAGCCTAGCGGGGGGCAGACAAGAGACCCAGTACTTC.

This clonotype was observed a few times. The V gene is TRBV7-8, the J gene TRBJ2-4; the match to TRBD2 covers 12 bases. V was clipped by 2 bases and J by 0 bases; unmatched bases: 8. The length of the CDR3 is 19 residues. Germline assignment: CDR1 SGHVS and CDR2 FQNEAQ. CDR3 amino acids: CASSLLASGGVPAKNIQYF. The DNA of the CDR3 is TGTGCCAGCAGCTTATTGGCTAGCGGGGGGGTCCCAGCCAAAAACATTCAGTACTTC. Full variable domain (missing parts from reference TRBV7-8 and TRBJ2-4): GAGVSQSPRYKVAKRGQDVALRCDPISGHVSLFWYQQALGQGPEFLTYFQNEAQLDKSGLPSDRFFAERPEGSVSTLKIQRTQQEDSAVYLCASSLLASGGVPAKNIQYFGAGTRLSVL.

This clonotype turned up a few times. The rearrangement joins TRBV6-5 to TRBJ2-1, with TRBD1 as a possible D gene (5 bases). CDR1 is MNHEY and CDR2 is SVGAGI in the germline V gene. V lost 2 bases and J 7 bases, leaving 15 bases between the germline ends. This CDR3 comprises 15 residues. CDR3: CASSYDPRGANEQFF. For the CDR3, the DNA is TGTGCCAGCAGTTACGATCCAAGGGGCGCAAATGAGCAGTTCTTC.

The chain couples TRBV20-1 to TRBJ2-7; 12 positions agree with TRBD2. Germline CDR1 and CDR2: DFQATT and SNEGSKA (reference sequence). The CDR3 covers 20 residues. Trimming cost V 3 bases and J 4 bases; bases outside gene matches: 22. CDR3 residues: CSASRKGSFLAGGLWYEQYF. The CDR3 nucleotides are TGCAGTGCTAGCCGAAAGGGCAGTTTTCTAGCGGGAGGGCTTTGGTACGAGCAGTACTTC.

The genes are TRBV15 and TRBJ2-3; unclear D gene. V lost 0 bases and J 3 bases, leaving 13 bases between the germline ends. Looked up from germline, CDR1 is LNHNV and CDR2 is YYDKDF (reference sequence). The CDR3 totals 16 residues. The CDR3 loop reads CATSREAGVPTDTQYF. As DNA, the CDR3 is TGTGCCACCAGCAGAGAAGCTGGGGTGCCGACAGATACGCAGTATTTT.

In its sample, this clonotype was seen a few times. The chain employs TRBV6-5 and TRBJ2-2; D remains ambiguous. This CDR3 is 15 amino acids long. Germline CDR1 MNHEY, CDR2 SVGAGI. Trimming cost V 2 bases and J 0 bases, with 7 bases left between them. The CDR3 here is CASSYDNANTGELFF. As DNA, the CDR3 is TGTGCCAGCAGTTACGACAACGCGAACACCGGGGAGCTGTTTTTT.

This clonotype was seen only a few times. The chain is built from TRBV18 and TRBJ2-7; 7 positions agree with TRBD2. This CDR3 spans 16 amino acids. Germline V gene data show CDR1 as KGHSH and CDR2 as LQKENI. Germline trimming cut 3 bases from V and 0 bases from J; bases unmatched to any gene: 8. The CDR3 coding sequence is TGTGCCAGCTCACCGCTACGGGAGGCTGGCTCCTACGAGCAGTACTTC. It codes for CASSPLREAGSYEQYF.

In this sample, this clonotype turned up a few times. The chain joins TRBV4-1 to TRBJ1-2; D gene unclear. The CDR3 length is 13 residues. V dropped 1 base and J dropped 8 bases, with 11 bases sitting between them. Germline lookup yields CDR1 MGHRA and CDR2 YSYEKL. The CDR3, as DNA: TGCGCCAGCAGCCAAGTGGGAAATATGGGCTACACCTTC. Translation gives CASSQVGNMGYTF.

This chain uses TRBV7-8 with TRBJ2-1; possible D gene TRBD2, 5 bases. CDR3 size: 14 residues. Germline V lookup: CDR1 SGHVS, CDR2 FQNEAQ. V was shortened by 10 bases and J by 2 bases, with 15 bases between the two germline ends. The CDR3 spells CATRLERAYNEQFF. The CDR3, as DNA: TGTGCCACCCGGCTGGAGAGGGCCTACAATGAGCAGTTCTTC.

The chain combines TRBV7-9 with TRBJ2-1, with 11 positions matching TRBD2. The germline CDR1 and CDR2 sequences are SEHNR and FQNEAQ (reference sequence). The CDR3 spans 15 residues. The V and J ends lost 5 bases and 10 bases, in that order; junction bases with no gene match: 10. This CDR3 reads CASSPPGLAAEEQFF. The CDR3 DNA reads TGTGCCAGCAGCCCCCCGGGACTAGCGGCAGAAGAGCAGTTCTTC.

This chain joins TRBV4-2 and TRBJ2-3, with D unclear. The V end was cut by 0 bases, the J end by 3 bases, with 10 bases between. The CDR3 is 15 residues long. Germline assignment: CDR1 LGHNA and CDR2 YNFKEQ. CDR3 DNA sequence: TGTGCCAGCAGCCAAGACTGCGTCGGGACAGATACGCAGTATTTT. Its translation is CASSQDCVGTDTQYF.

The J gene is TRBJ1-4, the V gene TRBV27; D is uncertain. The CDR3 is 13 residues long. V lost 3 bases to trimming and J lost 8 bases, with 10 bases between them. Germline assignment: CDR1 MNHEY and CDR2 SMNVEV (reference sequence). The chain's CDR3 is CASSLRRGEKLFF. The CDR3 coding sequence is TGTGCCAGCAGTTTGAGACGTGGGGAAAAACTGTTTTTT.

This clonotype was detected only a few times. This rearrangement joins TRBV7-9 to TRBJ2-3, with a possible D match to TRBD1 (6 bases). The CDR3 loop spans 15 amino acids. V dropped 3 bases and J dropped 2 bases, with 12 bases sitting between them. Germline CDR1 is SEHNR and CDR2 is FQNEAQ (reference sequence). The CDR3 here is CASSFAGANTDTQYF. The CDR3 bases are TGTGCCAGCAGCTTTGCAGGGGCCAACACAGATACGCAGTATTTT. Full variable domain (outside the CDR3, taken from reference TRBV7-9 and TRBJ2-3): DTGVSQNPRHKITKRGQNVTFRCDPISEHNRLYWYRQTLGQGPEFLTYFQNEAQLEKSRLLSDRFSAERPKGSFSTLEIQRTEQGDSAMYLCASSFAGANTDTQYFGPGTRLTVL.

This clonotype has a handful of counts. Relative to the germline gene, one junction end is altered; a read error may explain this. CDR3 DNA sequence: TGTGCTAGCAGCTTAGCGGTGGGGGAGACCCAGTACTTC. The encoded protein is CASSLAVGETQYF. This chain links TRBV7-7 with TRBJ2-5; a possible D gene is TRBD2 (6 bases). Germline V gives CDR1 SSHAT, CDR2 FNYEAQ (reference sequence). This CDR3 region has 13 residues.

This chain links TRBV6-5 with TRBJ2-5, with a possible D match to TRBD2 (5 bases). This CDR3 spans 14 amino acids. CDR1 is MNHEY and CDR2 is SVGAGI in the germline V gene. V lost 0 bases to trimming and J lost 2 bases, with 7 bases between them. Here the CDR3 DNA reads TGTGCCAGCAGTTACTCCCCGGGGCAAGAGACCCAGTACTTC. It translates to CASSYSPGQETQYF.

The table lists this clonotype with a few counts. The chain has TRBV15 and TRBJ2-7, with D perhaps TRBD1 (5 bases). This CDR3 has 14 residues. CDR1 is LNHNV and CDR2 is YYDKDF in the germline V gene (reference sequence). Between the trimmed V and J ends, which lost 1 base and 3 bases, there was a span of 10 bases. The CDR3 spells CATSRGEGDYEQYF. The CDR3 region has the DNA TGTGCCACCAGCAGAGGGGAAGGGGACTACGAGCAGTACTTC.